This T cell receptor (beta chain) comes out of a study of identical twins' blood T cells. The CDR3 extends over 16 amino acids. The ends lost 6 bases at V and 6 bases at J; junction bases unmatched: 8. The germline CDR1 and CDR2 sequences are ENHRY and SYGVKD. MiXCR, run by TCRdb on the 5' RACE reads, gives a single entry per CDR3 protein. The sample contains 350,000 to 400,000 distinct CDR3 sequences, roughly 31% of which appear only once. The source material was PBMCs. The V gene is TRBV10-3, the J gene TRBJ2-2; 12 bases map to TRBD2. This TCR derives from a woman between 18 and 49 years old in good health. Here the CDR3 DNA reads TGTGCCATCAGAAGATCTAGCGGGAGGGCAGCCGGGGAGCTGTTTTTT. This gives the protein CAIRRSSGRAAGELFF.